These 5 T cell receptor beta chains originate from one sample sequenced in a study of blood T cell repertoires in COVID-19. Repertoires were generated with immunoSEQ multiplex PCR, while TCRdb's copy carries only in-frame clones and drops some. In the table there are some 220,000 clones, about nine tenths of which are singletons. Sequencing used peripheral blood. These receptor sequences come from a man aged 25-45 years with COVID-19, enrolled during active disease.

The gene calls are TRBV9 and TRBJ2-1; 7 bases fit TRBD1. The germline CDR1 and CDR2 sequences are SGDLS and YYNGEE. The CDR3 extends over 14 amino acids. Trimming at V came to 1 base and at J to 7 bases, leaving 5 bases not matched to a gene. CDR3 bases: TGTGCCAGCAGCGTACGGTCAGGGGGTAATGAGCAGTTCTTC. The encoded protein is CASSVRSGGNEQFF.

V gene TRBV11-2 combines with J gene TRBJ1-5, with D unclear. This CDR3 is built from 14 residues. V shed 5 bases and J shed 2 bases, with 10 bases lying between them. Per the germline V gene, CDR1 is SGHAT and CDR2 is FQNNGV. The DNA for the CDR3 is TGTGCCAGCAGCCCGGGAGATGGCAATCAGCCCCAGCATTTT. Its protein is CASSPGDGNQPQHF.

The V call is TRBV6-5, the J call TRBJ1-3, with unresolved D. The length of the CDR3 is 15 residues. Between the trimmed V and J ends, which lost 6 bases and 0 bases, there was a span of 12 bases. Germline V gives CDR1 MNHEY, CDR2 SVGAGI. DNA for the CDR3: TGTGCCAGCAGGCCCGGGGTCGACTCTGGAAACACCATATATTTT. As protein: CASRPGVDSGNTIYF.

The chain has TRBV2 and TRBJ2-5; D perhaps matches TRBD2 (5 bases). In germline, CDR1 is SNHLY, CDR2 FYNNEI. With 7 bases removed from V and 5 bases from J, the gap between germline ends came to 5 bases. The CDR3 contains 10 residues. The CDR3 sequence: CASKRETQYF. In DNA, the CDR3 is TGTGCCAGCAAGCGGGAGACCCAGTACTTC.

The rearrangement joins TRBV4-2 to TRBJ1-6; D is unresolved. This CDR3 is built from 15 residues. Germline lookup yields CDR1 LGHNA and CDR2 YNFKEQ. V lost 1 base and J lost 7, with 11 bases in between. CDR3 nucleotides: TGTGCCAGCAGCCAAGGGGCGGGAGGGAATTCACCCCTCCACTTT. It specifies CASSQGAGGNSPLHF.